This TCR beta chain stems from a study of human T cells and chemical hapten exposure. Authors' data handling: The median was roughly 100,000 TCRs per sample, ranging 23,224 to 690,600. One entry per CDR3 protein results from TCRdb running MiXCR on the 5' RACE reads. TCRdb's processing, not the study's, gives the V and J calls here. The sample holds 130,000 or so distinct CDR3 sequences, about 4% seen once. Unfractionated whole blood yielded total RNA. This receptor was identified in a female donor in good health.

The CDR3 sequence: CASRIGVCGYTF. In DNA form, the CDR3 reads TGTGCCAGCAGAATCGGGGTATGTGGCTACACCTTC. The chain links TRBV2 to TRBJ1-2; D not resolved. V was shortened by 6 bases and J by 7 bases, with 12 bases between the two germline ends. The CDR3 consists of 12 residues. Germline CDR1 reads SNHLY; CDR2 reads FYNNEI.